A single T cell receptor beta chain is shown here with its context. No antigen is known for it. Donors included only healthy HIV-negative adults lacking recent acute infections or vaccinations. The data derive from a study of shared clonotypes between healthy human individuals. Study-wide points: Donor scarcity curtailed the genetic and exposure-history diversity represented herein.

The input for sorted-subset replicate PCRs was about 210 ng DNA, about 30,000 T cell genomes. Clones were read by immunoSEQ multiplex PCR, and TCRdb kept only the in-frame ones, dropping some. The sample records hundreds of thousands of clones, roughly 97% being singletons. Trimming removed 2 bases from V and 3 bases from J; junction bases left unmatched: 10. This CDR3 is 16 amino acids long. From germline, CDR1 is MNHEY and CDR2 SVGAGI. The receptor was isolated from a woman aged 30 to 39 in good health. The gene calls are TRBV6-5 and TRBJ2-7, with TRBD1 matching over 7 bases. Sample: naive CD4+ T cells sorted from blood. Subset noted: CD45RA+ positively selected. In DNA, the CDR3 is TGTGCCAGCAGTTACCCTCGGACAGGAGACATCTACGAGCAGTACTTC. This codes for CASSYPRTGDIYEQYF.